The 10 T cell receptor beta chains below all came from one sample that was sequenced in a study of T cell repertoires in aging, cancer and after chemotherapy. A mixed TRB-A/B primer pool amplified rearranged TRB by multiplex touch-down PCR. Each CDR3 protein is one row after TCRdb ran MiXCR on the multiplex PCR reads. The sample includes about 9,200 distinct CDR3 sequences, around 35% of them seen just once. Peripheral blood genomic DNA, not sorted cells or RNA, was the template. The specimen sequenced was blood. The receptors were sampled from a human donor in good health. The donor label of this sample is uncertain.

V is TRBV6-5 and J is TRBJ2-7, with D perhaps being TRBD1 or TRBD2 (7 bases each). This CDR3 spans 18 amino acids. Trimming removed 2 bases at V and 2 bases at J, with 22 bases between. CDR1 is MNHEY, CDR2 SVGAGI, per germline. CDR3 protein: CASSYRIPSGGDPYEQYF. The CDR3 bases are TGTGCCAGCAGTTACCGGATACCGTCAGGGGGGGACCCCTACGAGCAGTACTTC.

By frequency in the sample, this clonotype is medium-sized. CDR3 region: CASRMLGGSGETQYF. The DNA of the CDR3 is TGTGCCAGTAGAATGTTGGGGGGCTCCGGAGAGACCCAGTACTTC. This chain connects TRBV19 to TRBJ2-5, with D possibly called TRBD1 or TRBD2 (6 bases each). This CDR3 contains 15 residues. Germline lookup yields CDR1 LNHDA and CDR2 SQIVND (reference sequence). Deletions cut 6 bases from V and 4 bases from J, with 18 bases between.

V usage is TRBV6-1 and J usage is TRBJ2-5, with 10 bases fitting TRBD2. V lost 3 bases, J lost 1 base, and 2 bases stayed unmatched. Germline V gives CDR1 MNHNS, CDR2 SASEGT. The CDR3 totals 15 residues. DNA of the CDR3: TGTGCCAGCAGTGACTTAGCGGGGGGCCAAGAGACCCAGTACTTC. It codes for CASSDLAGGQETQYF.

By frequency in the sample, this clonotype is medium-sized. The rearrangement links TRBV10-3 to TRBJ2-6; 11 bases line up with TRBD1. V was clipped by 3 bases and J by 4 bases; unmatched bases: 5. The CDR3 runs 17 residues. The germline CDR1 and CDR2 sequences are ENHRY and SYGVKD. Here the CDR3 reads CAISEGQGANGANVLTF. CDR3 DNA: TGTGCCATCAGTGAAGGACAGGGGGCTAACGGGGCCAACGTCCTGACTTTC.

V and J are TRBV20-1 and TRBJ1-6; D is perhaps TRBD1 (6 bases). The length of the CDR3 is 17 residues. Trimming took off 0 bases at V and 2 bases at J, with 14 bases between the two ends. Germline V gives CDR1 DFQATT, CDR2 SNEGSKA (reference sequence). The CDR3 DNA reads TGCAGTGCTAGAGATCCGAGGACAGATCCCTATAATTCACCCCTCCACTTT. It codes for CSARDPRTDPYNSPLHF.

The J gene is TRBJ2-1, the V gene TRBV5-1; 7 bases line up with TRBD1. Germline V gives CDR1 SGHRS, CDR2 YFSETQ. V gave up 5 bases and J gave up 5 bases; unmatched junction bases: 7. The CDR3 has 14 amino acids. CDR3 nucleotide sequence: TGCGCCAGCAGGGGGACAGCCTTAAACAATGAGCAGTTCTTC. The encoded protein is CASRGTALNNEQFF.

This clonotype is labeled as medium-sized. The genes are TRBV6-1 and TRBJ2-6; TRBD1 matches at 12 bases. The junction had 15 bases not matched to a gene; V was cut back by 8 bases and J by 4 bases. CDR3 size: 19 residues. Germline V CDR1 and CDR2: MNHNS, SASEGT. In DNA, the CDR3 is TGTGCCAGCCGAGAAGATCCGGGACAGGGGGCGTTGGGGGCCAACGTCCTGACTTTC. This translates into CASREDPGQGALGANVLTF.

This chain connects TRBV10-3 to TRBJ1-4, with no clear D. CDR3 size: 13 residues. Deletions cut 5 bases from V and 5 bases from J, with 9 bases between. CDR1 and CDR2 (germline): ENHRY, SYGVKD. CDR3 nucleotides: TGTGCCATCAGTCGGGCTTTGAATGAAAAACTGTTTTTT. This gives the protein CAISRALNEKLFF.

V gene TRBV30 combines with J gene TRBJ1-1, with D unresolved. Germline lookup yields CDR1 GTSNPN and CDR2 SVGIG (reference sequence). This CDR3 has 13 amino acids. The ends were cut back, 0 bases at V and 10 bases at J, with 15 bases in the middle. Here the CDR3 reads CAWSVINDFGAFF. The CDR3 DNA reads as TGTGCCTGGAGTGTAATTAACGATTTCGGAGCTTTCTTT.

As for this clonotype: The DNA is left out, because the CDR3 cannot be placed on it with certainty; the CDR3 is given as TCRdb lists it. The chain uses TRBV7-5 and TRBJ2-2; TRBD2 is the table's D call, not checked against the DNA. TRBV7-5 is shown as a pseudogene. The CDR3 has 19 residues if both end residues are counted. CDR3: CISVSEAPPSGVGTGELFF.